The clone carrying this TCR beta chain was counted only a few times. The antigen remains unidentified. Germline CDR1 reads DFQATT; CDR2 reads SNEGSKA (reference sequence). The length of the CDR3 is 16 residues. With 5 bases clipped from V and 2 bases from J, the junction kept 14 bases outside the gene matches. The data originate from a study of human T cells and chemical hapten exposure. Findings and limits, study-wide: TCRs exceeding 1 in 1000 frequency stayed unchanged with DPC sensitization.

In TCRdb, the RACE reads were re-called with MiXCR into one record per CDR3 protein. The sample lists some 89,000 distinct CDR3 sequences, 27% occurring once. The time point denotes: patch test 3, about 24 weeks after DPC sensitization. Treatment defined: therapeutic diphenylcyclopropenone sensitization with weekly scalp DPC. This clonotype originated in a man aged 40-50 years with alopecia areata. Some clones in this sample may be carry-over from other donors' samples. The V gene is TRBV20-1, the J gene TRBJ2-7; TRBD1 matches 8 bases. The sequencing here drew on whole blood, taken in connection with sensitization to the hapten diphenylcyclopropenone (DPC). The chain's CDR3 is CSALTLGQGLTYEQYF. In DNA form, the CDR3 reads TGCAGTGCTTTGACCCTCGGACAGGGACTTACCTACGAGCAGTACTTC.